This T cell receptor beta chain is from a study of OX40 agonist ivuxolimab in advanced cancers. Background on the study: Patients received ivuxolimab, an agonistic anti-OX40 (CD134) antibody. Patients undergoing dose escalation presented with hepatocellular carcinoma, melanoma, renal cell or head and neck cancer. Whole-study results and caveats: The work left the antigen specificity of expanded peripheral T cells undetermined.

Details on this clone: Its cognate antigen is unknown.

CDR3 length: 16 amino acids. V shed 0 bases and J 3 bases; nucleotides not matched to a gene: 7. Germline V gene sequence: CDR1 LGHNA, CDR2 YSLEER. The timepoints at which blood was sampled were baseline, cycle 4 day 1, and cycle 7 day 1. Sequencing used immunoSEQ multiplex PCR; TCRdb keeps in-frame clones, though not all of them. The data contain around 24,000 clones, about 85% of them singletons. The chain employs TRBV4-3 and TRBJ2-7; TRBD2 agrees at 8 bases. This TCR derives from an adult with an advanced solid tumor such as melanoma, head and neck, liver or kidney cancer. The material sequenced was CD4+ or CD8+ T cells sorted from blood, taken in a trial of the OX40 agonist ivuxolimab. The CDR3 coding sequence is TGCGCCAGCAGCCAAGATACAGCGGGAGTTATCTACGAGCAGTACTTC. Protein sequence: CASSQDTAGVIYEQYF.